Shown below are 18 T cell receptor beta chains from a single sample sequenced in a study of CD8+ T cells in alopecia areata. The authors extracted RNA and reverse transcribed it into cDNA as the sequencing template. Libraries were prepared by immunoSEQ multiplex PCR; TCRdb keeps only in-frame clonotypes and omits some of them. Of around 70,000 clones listed, approximately 29% are singletons. Treatment in this sample: oral pan-JAK inhibitor, 5-10 mg twice daily. The source was CD8+ T cells sorted from blood, collected at week 4, from a patient treated with tofacitinib. The source of these receptors is a human donor with alopecia areata.

This clone was found a few times. This rearrangement joins TRBV30 to TRBJ1-2, with a possible D match to TRBD1 (5 bases). The CDR3 sequence is 13 residues long. The germline V gene encodes CDR1 GTSNPN and CDR2 SVGIG (reference sequence). Trimming cost V 3 bases and J 8 bases, with 16 bases left between them. CDR3 nucleotides: TGTGCCTGGAGATCCCGTTCAGGGTACGGCTACACCTTC. Amino acids: CAWRSRSGYGYTF. Complete variable domain (other parts from reference TRBV30 and TRBJ1-2): SQTIHQWPATLVQPVGSPLSLECTVEGTSNPNLYWYRQAAGRGLQLLFYSVGIGQISSEVPQNLSASRPQDRQFILSSKKLLLSDSGFYLCAWRSRSGYGYTFGSGTRLTVV.

In the case of this clone: Other DNA variants within this sample encode the same CDR3. The V and J genes are TRBV27 and TRBJ2-1; D not certain. This CDR3 has 11 residues. The V and J ends lost 3 bases and 6 bases respectively, with 3 bases between them. CDR1 MNHEY and CDR2 SMNVEV come from the germline V gene (reference sequence). The CDR3 DNA sequence: TGTGCCAGCAGTTTTGGCAATGAGCAGTTCTTC. As protein: CASSFGNEQFF.

This chain uses TRBV18 with TRBJ1-1; no clear D. Germline V CDR1 and CDR2: KGHSH, LQKENI. V was trimmed by 3 bases and J by 3 bases, leaving 11 bases between them. This CDR3 comprises 14 residues. This CDR3 reads CASSPTYPDTEAFF. The CDR3 DNA reads as TGTGCCAGCTCACCTACCTATCCAGACACTGAAGCTTTCTTT.

This clone was seen only once. The V gene is TRBV15, the J gene TRBJ1-5; D remains ambiguous. The CDR3 consists of 12 residues. Germline CDR1 is LNHNV and CDR2 is YYDKDF (reference sequence). V lost 4 bases, J lost 6 bases, and 7 bases lay in between. The CDR3: CATSKSGQPQHF. The CDR3 region has the DNA TGTGCCACCAGCAAGAGCGGTCAGCCCCAGCATTTT.

This chain joins TRBV9 and TRBJ2-2; 9 bases line up with TRBD2. The germline V gene encodes CDR1 SGDLS and CDR2 YYNGEE. The CDR3 loop spans 18 amino acids. With V trimmed by 0 bases and J by 7 bases, 13 bases remained unmatched. The CDR3 nucleotides read TGTGCCAGCAGCGTAGGGGGAGCGACGAGCGGGAGGATCGGGGAGCTGTTTTTT. This codes for CASSVGGATSGRIGELFF.

This chain links TRBV29-1 with TRBJ1-2, with D hard to call. The germline gives CDR1 SQVTM, CDR2 ANQGSEA. Trimming stripped 3 bases from V and 4 bases from J, with 9 bases between. This CDR3 contains 12 residues. Written as DNA, the CDR3 is TGCAGCGTTGACCACCGCCCCTATGGCTACACCTTC. Protein sequence: CSVDHRPYGYTF.

This sequence joins TRBV29-1 and TRBJ1-1; no definite D call. The CDR3 length is 11 residues. The V end was cut by 5 bases, the J end by 8 bases, with 12 bases between. Germline loops: CDR1 SQVTM, CDR2 ANQGSEA. In DNA, the CDR3 is TGCAGCGTTATTGCAGATGGGGAAGCTTTCTTT. Its translation: CSVIADGEAFF.

J is TRBJ1-2 and V is TRBV30; 7 bases match TRBD1. The CDR3 length is 15 residues. In germline, CDR1 is GTSNPN, CDR2 SVGIG (reference sequence). After removal of 1 base from V and 6 bases from J, the junction contained 11 bases not matched to a gene. For the CDR3, the DNA is TGTGCCTGGAGTGCCATCCCAGGGGGGTTGGATGGCTACACCTTC. Its translation is CAWSAIPGGLDGYTF.

This chain uses TRBV29-1 with TRBJ2-1, with a possible D match to TRBD1 (7 bases). V was shortened by 8 bases and J by 3 bases, with 20 bases between the two germline ends. The CDR3 is 15 amino acids. CDR1 is SQVTM and CDR2 is ANQGSEA in the germline V gene. The CDR3 sequence is CSSSGGDSDYNEQFF. The CDR3 nucleotides read TGCAGCTCCTCCGGAGGGGACAGCGACTACAATGAGCAGTTCTTC.

This clone was picked up a small number of times. The rearrangement uses TRBV15 and TRBJ2-7, with 8 bases lining up with TRBD1. There are 16 residues in the CDR3. V shed 1 base and J 2 bases; nucleotides not matched to a gene: 7. Germline loops: CDR1 LNHNV, CDR2 YYDKDF (reference sequence). CDR3 loop: CATSRGGQGGTYEQYF. DNA for the CDR3: TGTGCCACCAGCAGAGGAGGACAGGGAGGTACCTACGAGCAGTACTTC.

This clone was seen more than once but under ten times. The rearrangement uses TRBV4-3 and TRBJ1-2; D may be TRBD1 (5 bases). This CDR3 spans 16 amino acids. Germline-derived CDR1 and CDR2 are LGHNA and YSLEER. Trimming shortened V by 0 bases and J by 6 bases, and 17 bases separated the two germline ends. CDR3 sequence: CASSQEFRPDNNGYTF. Here the CDR3 DNA reads TGCGCCAGCAGCCAAGAATTCAGGCCGGACAATAATGGCTACACCTTC.

Details on this clone: At one end, the junction sequence differs from germline, possibly due to a read error. V and J are TRBV5-8 and TRBJ2-1; 8 bases map to TRBD2. Germline assignment: CDR1 SGHTS and CDR2 YDEGEE. The CDR3 sequence is 15 residues long. CDR3 DNA sequence: TGCGCCAGCAGCCAAGGACTAGCCCCCTACAATGAGCAGTTCTTC. Amino acids: CASSQGLAPYNEQFF.

There are a few counts of this clone. The chain joins TRBV29-1 to TRBJ2-3, with 7 bases matching TRBD1. Germline loops: CDR1 SQVTM, CDR2 ANQGSEA. This CDR3 has 12 residues. The junction had 2 bases not matched to a gene; V was cut back by 5 bases and J by 3 bases. The CDR3 here is CSVWTGTDTQYF. The CDR3 bases are TGCAGCGTTTGGACAGGAACAGATACGCAGTATTTT.

The chain has TRBV13 and TRBJ2-7; 8 bases agree with TRBD1. Germline V gene sequence: CDR1 PRHDT, CDR2 FYEKMQ (reference sequence). The CDR3 covers 14 residues. J was trimmed by 7 bases and V by 4 bases; bases with no gene match: 9. CDR3 loop: CASSSPDRAGEQYF. The CDR3 coding sequence is TGTGCCAGCAGCTCCCCGGACAGGGCGGGTGAGCAGTACTTC.

This clone appeared a few times. V and J are TRBV29-1 and TRBJ1-2; no firm D call. From germline, CDR1 is SQVTM and CDR2 ANQGSEA. There are 13 residues in the CDR3. Trimming took 5 bases from V and 1 from J, leaving 11 bases between them. CDR3 sequence: CSVPPDGNYGYTF. DNA for the CDR3: TGCAGCGTTCCGCCGGACGGTAACTATGGCTACACCTTC.

This clone appeared once. Other DNA sequences in this specimen translate into the identical CDR3. The chain links TRBV29-1 to TRBJ1-1; D is uncertain. CDR1 is SQVTM, CDR2 ANQGSEA, per germline. V was cut by 5 bases and J by 1 base, with 8 bases left in between. This CDR3 contains 12 residues. The CDR3 bases are TGCAGCGTTCTTACGGGGAACACTGAAGCTTTCTTT. It encodes CSVLTGNTEAFF.

This rearrangement joins TRBV9 to TRBJ2-7, with 8 bases lining up with TRBD1. This CDR3 is built from 13 residues. In germline, CDR1 is SGDLS, CDR2 YYNGEE. V was clipped by 3 bases and J by 6 bases; unmatched bases: 5. CDR3 DNA sequence: TGTGCCAGCAGCGAACGGACAGGGCTCGAGCAGTACTTC. Residues: CASSERTGLEQYF.

This chain uses TRBV29-1 with TRBJ2-7; 12 positions match TRBD2. The CDR3 extends over 13 amino acids. Germline assignment: CDR1 SQVTM and CDR2 ANQGSEA. J was trimmed by 5 bases and V by 6 bases; bases with no gene match: 5. The CDR3 spells CSVASGRANEQYF. The CDR3 DNA is TGCAGCGTGGCTAGCGGGAGGGCTAACGAGCAGTACTTC.